The entry that follows covers one TCR beta chain sequence. The germline gene is not matched at one end of the junction; a read error may be the cause. The data were taken from a study of CD4 and CD8 cells across lung adenocarcinoma regions. TCRdb re-derived calls from the PCR reads in MiXCR, one entry per CDR3 protein. The sample records around 18,000 distinct CDR3 sequences, approximately 50% being singletons. The CDR3 is made up of 16 amino acids. Germline CDR1 MNHNS, CDR2 SASEGT. The patients had localized lung adenocarcinoma, a non-small cell subtype. The receptor was derived from a male donor with lung adenocarcinoma. The CD4 and CD8 labels of this study may be unreliable. The chain links TRBV6-1 to TRBJ2-3, with D perhaps given as TRBD1 or TRBD2 (6 bases each). Sequenced sample: CD8+ T cells from the margin of a lung tumor. CDR3 amino acids: CASSRRGLGAKDTQYF. The CDR3 bases are TGTGCCAGCAGTCGACGGGGGCTGGGGGCCAAAGATACTCAGTATTTC.